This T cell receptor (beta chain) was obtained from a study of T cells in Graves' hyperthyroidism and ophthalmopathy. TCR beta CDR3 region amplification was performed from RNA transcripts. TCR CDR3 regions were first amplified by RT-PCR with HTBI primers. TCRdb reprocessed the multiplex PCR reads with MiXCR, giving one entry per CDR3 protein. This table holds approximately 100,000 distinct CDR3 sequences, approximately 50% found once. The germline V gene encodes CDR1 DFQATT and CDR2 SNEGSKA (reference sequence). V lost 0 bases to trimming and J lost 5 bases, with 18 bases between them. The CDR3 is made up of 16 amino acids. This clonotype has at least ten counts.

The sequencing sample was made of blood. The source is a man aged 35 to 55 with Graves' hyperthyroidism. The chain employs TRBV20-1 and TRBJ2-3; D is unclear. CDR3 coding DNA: TGCAGTGCTAGAGATAGTGGCAGGCCTCAGGTAGATACGCAGTATTTT. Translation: CSARDSGRPQVDTQYF.